The present TCR beta chain was sequenced within a study of T-cell reconstitution after alpha-beta-depleted transplantation in children. Overall study findings and caveats: Alpha-beta T cells present about two months after transplant were reported to originate from several hundred expanded graft clones. At day 60, the high TCRbeta diversity found in some patients originated from recipient T cells and thymic progenitors that had survived. Newly generated T cells supplied most T-cell counts and diversity one year post-transplant.

Germline V gene data show CDR1 as DFQATT and CDR2 as SNEGSKA (reference sequence). V shed 6 bases and J 1 base; nucleotides not matched to a gene: 11. The CDR3 runs 16 residues. A word on this clonotype: The antigen remains unidentified.

It was with unique molecular identifiers that the TCRbeta library was prepared. TCRdb processed the PCR reads anew with MiXCR; each CDR3 protein has one entry. The profile shows about 420,000 distinct CDR3 sequences, roughly 17% of them singletons. The sample in question was PBMCs, mostly from graft donor cells, obtained 360 days after TCRalphabeta/CD19-depleted stem cell transplant. The V call is TRBV20-1, the J call TRBJ2-7, with TRBD2 matching over 11 bases. The clonotype was recovered from a boy in the first two years of life who had a stem cell transplant for Wiskott-Aldrich syndrome, so the T cells may come from the graft donor. For the CDR3, the DNA is TGCAGTGCCCGGAGGCGACTAGCGGGATTATCCTACGAGCAGTACTTC. As protein: CSARRRLAGLSYEQYF.